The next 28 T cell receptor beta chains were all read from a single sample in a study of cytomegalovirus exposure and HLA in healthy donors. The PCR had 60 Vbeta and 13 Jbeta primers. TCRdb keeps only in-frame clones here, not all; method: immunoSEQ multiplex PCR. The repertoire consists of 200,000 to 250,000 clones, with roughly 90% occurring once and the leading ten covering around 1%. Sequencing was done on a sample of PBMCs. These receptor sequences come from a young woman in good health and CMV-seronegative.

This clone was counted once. The CDR3 protein is CASSYSMAGSYEQYF. CDR3 sequence (DNA): TGTGCCAGCAGTTACTCGATGGCGGGCTCCTACGAGCAGTACTTC. The gene calls are TRBV6-5 and TRBJ2-7; maybe TRBD2 (5 bases). Germline V gene lookup returns CDR1 MNHEY and CDR2 SVGAGI. The CDR3 loop spans 15 amino acids. V was pared by 0 bases and J by 0 bases, with 9 bases between.

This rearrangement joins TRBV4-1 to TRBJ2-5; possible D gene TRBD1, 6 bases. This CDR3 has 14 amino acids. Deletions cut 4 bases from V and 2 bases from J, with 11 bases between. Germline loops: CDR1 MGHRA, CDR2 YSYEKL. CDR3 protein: CASSLRQVQETQYF. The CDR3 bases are TGCGCCAGCAGCCTTAGACAGGTTCAAGAGACCCAGTACTTC.

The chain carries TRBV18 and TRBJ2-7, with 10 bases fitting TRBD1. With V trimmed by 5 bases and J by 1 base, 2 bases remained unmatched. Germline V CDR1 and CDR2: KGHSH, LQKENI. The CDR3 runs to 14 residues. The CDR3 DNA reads TGTGCCAGCTCAGGGGACAGGGGTTCCTACGAGCAGTACTTC. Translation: CASSGDRGSYEQYF.

CDR3 DNA sequence: TGCGCCAGCAGCTTGGCTCTTAGGACAGGATCTTTTTATGGCTACACCTTC. Translating gives CASSLALRTGSFYGYTF. The chain carries TRBV5-1 and TRBJ1-2; 7 bases are a match to TRBD1. J gave up 5 bases and V 0 bases, and 13 bases lay outside the gene matches. The CDR3 is made up of 17 amino acids. CDR1 is SGHRS, CDR2 YFSETQ, per germline.

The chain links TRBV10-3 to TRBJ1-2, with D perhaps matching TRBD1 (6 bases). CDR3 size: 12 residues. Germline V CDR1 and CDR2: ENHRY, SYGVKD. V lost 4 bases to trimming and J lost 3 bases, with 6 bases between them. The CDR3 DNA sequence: TGTGCCATCAGTGCAGGGGACTATGGCTACACCTTC. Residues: CAISAGDYGYTF.

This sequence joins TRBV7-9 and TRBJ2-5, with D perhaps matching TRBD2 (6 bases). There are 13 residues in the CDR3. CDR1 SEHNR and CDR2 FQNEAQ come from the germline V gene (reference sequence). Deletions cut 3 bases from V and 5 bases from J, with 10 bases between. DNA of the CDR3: TGTGCCAGCAGCTTGGGCCGGGGGGAGACCCAGTACTTC. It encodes CASSLGRGETQYF. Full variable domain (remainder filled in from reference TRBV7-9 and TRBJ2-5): DTGVSQNPRHKITKRGQNVTFRCDPISEHNRLYWYRQTLGQGPEFLTYFQNEAQLEKSRLLSDRFSAERPKGSFSTLEIQRTEQGDSAMYLCASSLGRGETQYFGPGTRLLVL.

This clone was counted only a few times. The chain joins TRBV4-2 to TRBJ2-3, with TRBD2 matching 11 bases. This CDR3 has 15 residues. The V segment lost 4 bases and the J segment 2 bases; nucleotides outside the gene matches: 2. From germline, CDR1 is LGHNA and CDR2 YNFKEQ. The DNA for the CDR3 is TGTGCCAGCAGCCTAGCGGGGGGGCCCACAGATACGCAGTATTTT. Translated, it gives CASSLAGGPTDTQYF.

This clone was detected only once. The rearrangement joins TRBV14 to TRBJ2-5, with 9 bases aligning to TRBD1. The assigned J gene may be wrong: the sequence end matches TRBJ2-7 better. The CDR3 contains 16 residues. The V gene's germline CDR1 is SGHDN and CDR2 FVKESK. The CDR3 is CASSVQGALSSYEQYF. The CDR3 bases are TGTGCCAGCAGCGTACAGGGGGCCCTGAGCTCCTACGAGCAGTACTTC.

The CDR3 loop is CASSFPGPGTGYISYEQYF. The CDR3 DNA is TGTGCCAGCAGCTTCCCCGGTCCGGGGACAGGGTACATCTCCTACGAGCAGTACTTC. This chain joins TRBV11-2 and TRBJ2-7; TRBD1 agrees at 9 bases. Losses at the gene ends were 3 bases for V and 0 bases for J; bases not matched to a gene: 15. Germline assignment: CDR1 SGHAT and CDR2 FQNNGV. The CDR3 is 19 residues long.

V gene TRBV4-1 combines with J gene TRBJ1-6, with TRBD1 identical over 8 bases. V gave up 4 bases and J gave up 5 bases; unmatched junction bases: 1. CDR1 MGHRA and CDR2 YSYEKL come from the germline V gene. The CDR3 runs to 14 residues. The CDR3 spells CASSLTGDNSPLHF. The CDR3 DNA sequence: TGCGCCAGCAGCCTGACAGGGGATAATTCACCCCTCCACTTT.

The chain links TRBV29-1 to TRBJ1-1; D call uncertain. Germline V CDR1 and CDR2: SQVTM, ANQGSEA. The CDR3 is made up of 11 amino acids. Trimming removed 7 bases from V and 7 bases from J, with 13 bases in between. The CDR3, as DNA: TGCAGCGCTCCTCGAGGGAGTGAAGCTTTCTTT. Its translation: CSAPRGSEAFF.

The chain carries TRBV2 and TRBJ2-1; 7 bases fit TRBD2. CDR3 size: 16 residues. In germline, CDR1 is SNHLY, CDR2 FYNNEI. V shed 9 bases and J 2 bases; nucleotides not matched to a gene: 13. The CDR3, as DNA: TGTGCCAGTTTGGGGGGGGTGGGAGACCCCTACAATGAGCAGTTCTTC. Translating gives CASLGGVGDPYNEQFF. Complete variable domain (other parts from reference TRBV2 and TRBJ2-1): EPEVTQTPSHQVTQMGQEVILRCVPISNHLYFYWYRQILGQKVEFLVSFYNNEISEKSEIFDDQFSVERPDGSNFTLKIRSTKLEDSAMYFCASLGGVGDPYNEQFFGPGTRLTVL.

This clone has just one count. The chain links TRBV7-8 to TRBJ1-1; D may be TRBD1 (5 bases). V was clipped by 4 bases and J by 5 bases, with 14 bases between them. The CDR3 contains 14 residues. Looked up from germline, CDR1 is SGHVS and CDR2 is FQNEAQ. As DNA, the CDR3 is TGTGCCAGCAGCTCCGGGGGGATCTTAACTGAAGCTTTCTTT. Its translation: CASSSGGILTEAFF.

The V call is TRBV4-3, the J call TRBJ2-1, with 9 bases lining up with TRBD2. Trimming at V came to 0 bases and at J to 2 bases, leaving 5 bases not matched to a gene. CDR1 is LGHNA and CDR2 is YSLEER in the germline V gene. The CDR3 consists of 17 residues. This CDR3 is CASSQDGGGRAYNEQFF. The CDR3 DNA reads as TGCGCCAGCAGCCAAGATGGCGGCGGGAGGGCCTACAATGAGCAGTTCTTC.

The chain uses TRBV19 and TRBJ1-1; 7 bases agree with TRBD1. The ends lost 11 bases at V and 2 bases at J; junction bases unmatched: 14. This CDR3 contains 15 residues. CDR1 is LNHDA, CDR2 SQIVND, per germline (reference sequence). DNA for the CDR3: TGTGCCGTTTATTCAGGGGGGTCCTACAACACTGAAGCTTTCTTT. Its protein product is CAVYSGGSYNTEAFF.

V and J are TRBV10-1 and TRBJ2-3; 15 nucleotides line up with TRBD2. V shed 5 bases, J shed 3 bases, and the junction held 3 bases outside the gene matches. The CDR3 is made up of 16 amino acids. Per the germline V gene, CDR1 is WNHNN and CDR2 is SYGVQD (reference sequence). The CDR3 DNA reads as TGCGCCAGCAGTAGGGGACTAGCGGGAGGAACAGATACGCAGTATTTT. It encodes CASSRGLAGGTDTQYF.

The CDR3 loop reads CSVSGAGLNTEAFF. The CDR3 DNA is TGCAGCGTCTCAGGGGCAGGGCTGAACACTGAAGCTTTCTTT. The V and J genes are TRBV29-1 and TRBJ1-1, with D possibly TRBD1 on 6 matching bases. The length of the CDR3 is 14 residues. The V end lost 6 bases, the J end lost 0 bases, and 14 bases lay between the germline ends. CDR1 and CDR2 (germline): SQVTM, ANQGSEA.

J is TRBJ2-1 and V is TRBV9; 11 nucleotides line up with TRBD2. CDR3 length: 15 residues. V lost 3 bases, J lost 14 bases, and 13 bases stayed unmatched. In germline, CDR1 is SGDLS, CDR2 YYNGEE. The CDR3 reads CASSAGLAGGEREFF. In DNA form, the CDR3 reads TGTGCCAGCAGCGCCGGGCTAGCGGGGGGTGAACGGGAGTTCTTC. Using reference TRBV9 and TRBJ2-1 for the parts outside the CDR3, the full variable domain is DSGVTQTPKHLITATGQRVTLRCSPRSGDLSVYWYQQSLDQGLQFLIQYYNGEERAKGNILERFSAQQFPDLHSELNLSSLELGDSALYFCASSAGLAGGEREFFGPGTRLTVL.

CDR3 protein: CASSPRPLCYEQYF. The CDR3 bases are TGTGCCAGCAGTCCCAGGCCCCTTTGCTACGAGCAGTACTTC. The rearrangement links TRBV7-3 to TRBJ2-7; D is undetermined. With 6 bases removed from V and 3 bases from J, the gap between germline ends came to 15 bases. Germline V gene lookup returns CDR1 SGHTA and CDR2 FQGTGA. There are 14 residues in the CDR3.

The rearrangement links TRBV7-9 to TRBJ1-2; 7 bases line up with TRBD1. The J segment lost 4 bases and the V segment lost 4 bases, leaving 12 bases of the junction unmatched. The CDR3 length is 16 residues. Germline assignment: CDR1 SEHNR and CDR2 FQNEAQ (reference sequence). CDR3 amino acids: CASSSRDSGFFYGYTF. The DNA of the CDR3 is TGTGCCAGCAGCTCCCGGGACAGTGGATTCTTCTATGGCTACACCTTC.

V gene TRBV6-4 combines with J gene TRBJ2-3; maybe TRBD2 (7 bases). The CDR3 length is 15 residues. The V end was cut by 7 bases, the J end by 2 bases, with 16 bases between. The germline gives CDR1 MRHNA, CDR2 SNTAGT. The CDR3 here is CASKLEGGATDTQYF. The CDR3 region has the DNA TGTGCCAGCAAACTGGAGGGGGGGGCCACAGATACGCAGTATTTT.

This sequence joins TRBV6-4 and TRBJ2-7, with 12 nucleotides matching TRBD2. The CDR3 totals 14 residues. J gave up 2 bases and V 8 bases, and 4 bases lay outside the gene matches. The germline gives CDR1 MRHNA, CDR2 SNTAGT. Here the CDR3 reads CASPLAGGTYEQYF. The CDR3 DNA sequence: TGTGCCAGCCCGCTAGCGGGAGGGACCTACGAGCAGTACTTC.

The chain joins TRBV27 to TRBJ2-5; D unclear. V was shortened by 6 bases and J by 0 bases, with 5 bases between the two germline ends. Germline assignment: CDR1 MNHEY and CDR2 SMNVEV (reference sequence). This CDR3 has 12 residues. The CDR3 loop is CASRRYQETQYF. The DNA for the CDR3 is TGTGCCAGCAGACGGTACCAAGAGACCCAGTACTTC.

The CDR3 sequence is CASSQEAGREGQPQHF. CDR3 coding DNA: TGTGCCAGCAGCCAAGAAGCTGGGCGGGAAGGACAGCCCCAGCATTTT. This chain connects TRBV4-2 to TRBJ1-5; D is unclear. Trimming shortened V by 0 bases and J by 7 bases, and 16 bases separated the two germline ends. Germline values: CDR1 LGHNA, CDR2 YNFKEQ. CDR3 length equals 16 residues.

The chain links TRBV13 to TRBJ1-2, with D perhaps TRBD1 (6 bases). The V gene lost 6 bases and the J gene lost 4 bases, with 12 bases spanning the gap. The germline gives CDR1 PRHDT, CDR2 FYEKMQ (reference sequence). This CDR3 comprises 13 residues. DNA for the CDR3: TGTGCCAGCAGTCGAACAGGGCCCTATGGCTACACCTTC. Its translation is CASSRTGPYGYTF.

The CDR3 here is CASSFTLDGTDTQYF. The CDR3 DNA follows: TGTGCCAGCAGCTTTACTCTAGATGGTACAGATACGCAGTATTTT. The genes are TRBV7-9 and TRBJ2-3; the D is unclear. Per the germline V gene, CDR1 is SEHNR and CDR2 is FQNEAQ (reference sequence). This CDR3 comprises 15 residues. V dropped 3 bases and J dropped 3 bases, with 13 bases sitting between them.

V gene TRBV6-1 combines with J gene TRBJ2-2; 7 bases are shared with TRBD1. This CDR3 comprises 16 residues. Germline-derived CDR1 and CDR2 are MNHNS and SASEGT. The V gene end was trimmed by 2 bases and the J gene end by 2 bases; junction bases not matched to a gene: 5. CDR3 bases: TGTGCCAGCAGTGAATCGACAGGGATCAACACCGGGGAGCTGTTTTTT. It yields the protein CASSESTGINTGELFF.

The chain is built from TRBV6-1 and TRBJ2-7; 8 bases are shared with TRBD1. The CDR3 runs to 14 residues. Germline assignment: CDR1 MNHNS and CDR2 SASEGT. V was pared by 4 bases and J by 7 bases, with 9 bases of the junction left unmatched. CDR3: CASSATGERGEQYF. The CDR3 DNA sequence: TGTGCCAGCAGTGCGACAGGGGAGAGGGGTGAGCAGTACTTC.